Below are 12 T cell receptor beta chains sequenced from a single sample in a study of blood T cell repertoires in COVID-19. Produced via immunoSEQ multiplex PCR; TCRdb's table is partial and in-frame only. The sample holds around 84,000 clones, 85% to 90% seen once. Input material: peripheral blood. These receptors were collected from an older man with active or convalescent COVID-19.

This chain joins TRBV7-2 and TRBJ1-4; the D gene is possibly TRBD1 (5 bases). The CDR3 runs 15 residues. The V end was cut by 5 bases, the J end by 0 bases, with 10 bases between. Germline CDR1 SGHTA, CDR2 FQGNSA. The CDR3 protein is CASSGGSATNEKLFF. CDR3 DNA sequence: TGTGCCAGCAGCGGGGGGTCTGCAACTAATGAAAAACTGTTTTTT.

This CDR3 reads CASSTDVAGKADTQYF. Here the CDR3 DNA reads TGCGCCAGCAGCACAGATGTAGCGGGAAAGGCAGATACGCAGTATTTT. The J gene is TRBJ2-3, the V gene TRBV5-1; 8 bases are a match to TRBD2. The CDR3 contains 16 residues. V shed 4 bases and J 4 bases; nucleotides not matched to a gene: 11. From germline, CDR1 is SGHRS and CDR2 YFSETQ.

The chain has TRBV2 and TRBJ2-3; D is ambiguous. This CDR3 is built from 13 residues. Per germline, CDR1 SNHLY and CDR2 FYNNEI. V was cut by 1 base and J by 4 bases, with 6 bases left in between. CDR3 nucleotide sequence: TGTGCCAGCAGTGAAGGGCCTGCAGATACGCAGTATTTT. Residues: CASSEGPADTQYF.

This clone has more than one count but fewer than ten. The genes are TRBV7-9 and TRBJ2-3, with 12 bases fitting TRBD2. The germline V gene encodes CDR1 SEHNR and CDR2 FQNEAQ (reference sequence). The CDR3 length is 15 residues. Germline trimming cut 8 bases from V and 4 bases from J; bases unmatched to any gene: 7. The CDR3 sequence: CASGQTSGGPDTQYF. As DNA, the CDR3 is TGTGCCAGCGGCCAAACTAGCGGGGGGCCAGATACGCAGTATTTT. Based on the CDR3 plus reference TRBV7-9 and TRBJ2-3, the full variable domain is DTGVSQNPRHKITKRGQNVTFRCDPISEHNRLYWYRQTLGQGPEFLTYFQNEAQLEKSRLLSDRFSAERPKGSFSTLEIQRTEQGDSAMYLCASGQTSGGPDTQYFGPGTRLTVL.

This clone was counted a single time. The V gene is TRBV18, the J gene TRBJ2-5; D not certain. The germline gives CDR1 KGHSH, CDR2 LQKENI. This CDR3 region has 13 residues. V gave up 6 bases and J gave up 2 bases, with 10 bases separating them. The DNA for the CDR3 is TGTGCCAGCTCCCAGACATCTCAAGAGACCCAGTACTTC. Encoded protein: CASSQTSQETQYF.

This chain links TRBV18 with TRBJ2-7, with D possibly being TRBD2 (5 bases). The CDR3 is 12 residues long. The germline V gene has CDR1 KGHSH and CDR2 LQKENI. Trimming took 3 bases from V and 7 from J, leaving 10 bases between them. The CDR3 nucleotides read TGTGCCAGCTCACCTGGACTGGAGGAGCAGTACGTC. Translation gives CASSPGLEEQYV.

This chain joins TRBV27 and TRBJ1-3; no firm D call. Germline CDR1 and CDR2: MNHEY and SMNVEV (reference sequence). The CDR3 extends over 19 amino acids. Trimming shortened V by 6 bases and J by 4 bases, and 28 bases separated the two germline ends. CDR3 DNA sequence: TGTGCCAGCAGCAGAACGGCGTCCGGGTCGTTTGGGTCCGGAAACACCATATATTTT. This sequence encodes CASSRTASGSFGSGNTIYF.

In regard to this clone: The sample holds other DNA sequences that translate to the same CDR3. This chain connects TRBV7-9 to TRBJ2-1; perhaps TRBD1 as D (6 bases). Germline V lookup: CDR1 SEHNR, CDR2 FQNEAQ (reference sequence). This CDR3 region has 14 residues. V was shortened by 5 bases and J by 1 base, with 9 bases between the two germline ends. The CDR3 sequence is CASSRGQSYNEQFF. The CDR3 coding sequence is TGTGCCAGCAGCCGTGGACAGTCCTACAATGAGCAGTTCTTC.

This rearrangement joins TRBV3-1 (or the pseudogene TRBV3-2) to TRBJ1-6; D is ambiguous. Trimming shortened V by 2 bases and J by 0 bases, and 8 bases separated the two germline ends. The CDR3 totals 16 residues. Germline-derived CDR1 and CDR2 are LGHDT and YNNKEL (reference sequence). CDR3 sequence reads: CASSQRRSSYNSPLHF. In DNA form, the CDR3 reads TGTGCCAGCAGCCAAAGACGGAGCTCCTATAATTCACCCCTCCACTTT.

The genes are TRBV27 and TRBJ1-1, with 10 nucleotides matching TRBD1. Trimming removed 4 bases from V and 2 bases from J; junction bases left unmatched: 4. Germline V gene lookup returns CDR1 MNHEY and CDR2 SMNVEV (reference sequence). The CDR3 contains 15 residues. The CDR3 coding sequence is TGTGCCAGCAGTTCGTTGACAGGGGGCAACACTGAAGCTTTCTTT. It codes for CASSSLTGGNTEAFF.

The chain is built from TRBV11-3 and TRBJ2-3, with D maybe TRBD1 (5 bases). CDR1 is SGHNT, CDR2 YENEEA, per germline. The CDR3 extends over 14 amino acids. V lost 5 bases and J 5 bases, leaving 14 bases between the germline ends. DNA of the CDR3: TGTGCCAGCAGCCTAGGGGCAGTCCAAGATACGCAGTATTTT. Its translation is CASSLGAVQDTQYF.

This clone has only a few counts. V is TRBV4-1 and J is TRBJ1-2, with TRBD1 as a possible D gene (6 bases). Germline CDR1 and CDR2: MGHRA and YSYEKL. The germline V and J ends were trimmed by 1 base and 3 bases, with 21 bases remaining between them. The CDR3 contains 18 residues. CDR3 in amino acids: CASSQAQKGTTMDYGYTF. CDR3 nucleotides: TGCGCCAGCAGCCAAGCGCAGAAGGGGACAACGATGGACTATGGCTACACCTTC.